One and the same sample provided the 9 T cell receptor beta chains below, sequenced in a study of T cell responses to AZD1222 COVID-19 vaccine. Sequencing used immunoSEQ multiplex PCR; TCRdb keeps in-frame clones, though not all of them. This sample has roughly 140,000 clones, with 80% to 90% found just once. The sequencing used peripheral blood, collected after recovery from COVID-19. These receptors originate from an adult who had recovered from COVID-19.

The count of this clone is one. The genes are TRBV6-5 and TRBJ1-2; possible D gene TRBD1, 5 bases. V was trimmed by 5 bases and J by 2 bases, leaving 9 bases between them. CDR1 is MNHEY and CDR2 is SVGAGI in the germline V gene. This CDR3 contains 13 residues. CDR3 in DNA: TGTGCCAGCAGTATCCGGGACAACTATGGCTACACCTTC. Translated, it gives CASSIRDNYGYTF.

J is TRBJ2-1 and V is TRBV7-2, with TRBD1 matching over 7 bases. With V trimmed by 0 bases and J by 0 bases, 5 bases remained unmatched. The CDR3 runs to 17 residues. Germline V gene lookup returns CDR1 SGHTA and CDR2 FQGNSA. CDR3: CASSLAPTGSSYNEQFF. The DNA of the CDR3 is TGTGCCAGCAGCTTAGCCCCGACAGGGAGCTCCTACAATGAGCAGTTCTTC.

This rearrangement joins TRBV7-9 to TRBJ1-3; D is unclear. The length of the CDR3 is 15 residues. CDR1 is SEHNR and CDR2 is FQNEAQ in the germline V gene (reference sequence). V lost 1 base and J lost 2, with 9 bases in between. CDR3: CASSLESTAGNTIYF. CDR3 sequence (DNA): TGTGCCAGCAGCTTAGAATCCACAGCTGGAAACACCATATATTTT.

The chain couples TRBV7-9 to TRBJ1-1; no reliable D call. V lost 8 bases to trimming and J lost 1 base, with 11 bases between them. CDR3 size: 13 residues. Looked up from germline, CDR1 is SEHNR and CDR2 is FQNEAQ (reference sequence). CDR3 nucleotide sequence: TGTGCCAGCGGAGCGGGCTGGAACACTGAAGCTTTCTTT. Its translation: CASGAGWNTEAFF.

The chain has TRBV29-1 and TRBJ2-5; 7 bases align to TRBD2. J gave up 5 bases and V 7 bases, and 10 bases lay outside the gene matches. The CDR3 is 13 amino acids. The germline V gene encodes CDR1 SQVTM and CDR2 ANQGSEA. CDR3 DNA sequence: TGCAGCGCTACGAGGGAGGGCCGGGAGACCCAGTACTTC. Its translation is CSATREGRETQYF.

The chain recombines TRBV24-1 with TRBJ2-1; 9 positions agree with TRBD1. Germline V gives CDR1 KGHDR, CDR2 SFDVKD. This CDR3 is built from 15 residues. V was clipped by 1 base and J by 9 bases; unmatched bases: 6. DNA for the CDR3: TGTGCCACCAGTGATTTCAACAGGGGGCGGGGTGAGCAGTTCTTC. The encoded protein is CATSDFNRGRGEQFF.

This chain joins TRBV6-2 or TRBV6-3 and TRBJ2-7, with D tentatively TRBD2 (5 bases). The length of the CDR3 is 13 residues. V lost 5 bases, J lost 2 bases, and 10 bases lay in between. The V gene's germline CDR1 is MNHEY and CDR2 SVGEGT. In nucleotides, the CDR3 is TGTGCCAGCAGTCAAGGACTCGCCTACGAGCAGTACTTC. Its translation: CASSQGLAYEQYF.

This chain connects TRBV7-9 to TRBJ2-3; 9 bases line up with TRBD1. Trimming cost V 4 bases and J 4 bases; bases outside gene matches: 9. Per germline, CDR1 SEHNR and CDR2 FQNEAQ (reference sequence). CDR3 length: 16 amino acids. CDR3 nucleotides: TGTGCCAGCAGCTCGCCAGGAGGACAGGGGCCAGATACGCAGTATTTT. It specifies CASSSPGGQGPDTQYF.

The chain carries TRBV7-2 and TRBJ2-1, with TRBD1 as a possible D gene (5 bases). Germline CDR1 is SGHTA and CDR2 is FQGNSA. This CDR3 is built from 15 residues. V dropped 0 bases and J dropped 5 bases, with 11 bases sitting between them. CDR3: CASSLAAGMNNEQFF. The CDR3, as DNA: TGTGCCAGCAGCTTAGCCGCAGGGATGAACAATGAGCAGTTCTTC.